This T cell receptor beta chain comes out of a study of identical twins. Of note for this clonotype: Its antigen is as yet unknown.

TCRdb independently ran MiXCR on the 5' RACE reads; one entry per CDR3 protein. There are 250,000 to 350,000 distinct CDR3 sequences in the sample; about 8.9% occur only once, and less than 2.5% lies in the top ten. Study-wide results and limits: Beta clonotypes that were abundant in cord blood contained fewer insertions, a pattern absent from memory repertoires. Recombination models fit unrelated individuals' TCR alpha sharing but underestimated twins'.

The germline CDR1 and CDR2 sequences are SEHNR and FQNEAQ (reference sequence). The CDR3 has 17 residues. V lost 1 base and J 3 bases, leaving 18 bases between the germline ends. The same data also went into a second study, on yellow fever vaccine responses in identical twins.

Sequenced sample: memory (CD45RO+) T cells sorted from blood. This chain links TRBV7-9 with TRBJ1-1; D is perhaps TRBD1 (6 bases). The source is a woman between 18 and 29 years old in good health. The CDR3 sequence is CASSLEGGRAMDTEAFF. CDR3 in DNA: TGTGCCAGCAGCTTAGAGGGGGGGCGGGCAATGGACACTGAAGCTTTCTTT.